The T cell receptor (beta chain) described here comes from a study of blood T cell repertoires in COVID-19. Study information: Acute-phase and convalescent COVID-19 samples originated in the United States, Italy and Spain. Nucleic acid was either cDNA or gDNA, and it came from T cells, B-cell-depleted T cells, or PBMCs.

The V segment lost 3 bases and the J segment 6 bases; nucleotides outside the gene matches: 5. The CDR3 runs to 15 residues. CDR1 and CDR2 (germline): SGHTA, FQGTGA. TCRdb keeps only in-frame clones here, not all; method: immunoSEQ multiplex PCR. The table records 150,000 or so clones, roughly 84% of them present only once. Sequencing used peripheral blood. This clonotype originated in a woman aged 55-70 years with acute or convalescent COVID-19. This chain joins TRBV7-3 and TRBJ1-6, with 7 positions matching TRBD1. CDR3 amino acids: CASSLWGQSNSPLHF. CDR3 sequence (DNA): TGTGCCAGCAGCTTGTGGGGACAGAGTAATTCACCCCTCCACTTT.